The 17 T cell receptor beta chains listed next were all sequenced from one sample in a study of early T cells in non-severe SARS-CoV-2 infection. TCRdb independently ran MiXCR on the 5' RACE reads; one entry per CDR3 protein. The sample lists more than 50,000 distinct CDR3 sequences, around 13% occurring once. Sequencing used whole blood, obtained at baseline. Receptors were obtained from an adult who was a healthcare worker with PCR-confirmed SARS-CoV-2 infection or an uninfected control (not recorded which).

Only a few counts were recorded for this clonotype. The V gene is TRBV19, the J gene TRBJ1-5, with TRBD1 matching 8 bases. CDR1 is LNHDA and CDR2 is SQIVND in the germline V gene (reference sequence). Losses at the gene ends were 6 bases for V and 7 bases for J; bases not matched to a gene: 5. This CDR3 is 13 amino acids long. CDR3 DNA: TGTGCCAGTAGACCGGACAGGGTCCAGCCCCAGCATTTT. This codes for CASRPDRVQPQHF.

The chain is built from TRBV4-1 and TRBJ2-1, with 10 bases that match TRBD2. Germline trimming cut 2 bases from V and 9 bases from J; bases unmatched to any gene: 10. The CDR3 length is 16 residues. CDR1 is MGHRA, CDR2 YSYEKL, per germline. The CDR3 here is CASSQSVSGRQGEQFF. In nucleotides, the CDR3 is TGCGCCAGCAGCCAAAGCGTTAGCGGGAGGCAGGGTGAGCAGTTCTTC.

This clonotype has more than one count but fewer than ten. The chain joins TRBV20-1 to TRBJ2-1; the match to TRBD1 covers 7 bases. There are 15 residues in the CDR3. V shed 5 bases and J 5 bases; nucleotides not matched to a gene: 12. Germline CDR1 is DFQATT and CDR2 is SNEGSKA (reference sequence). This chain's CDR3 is CSARTGAESNNEQFF. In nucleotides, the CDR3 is TGCAGTGCTCGAACAGGGGCGGAGAGCAACAATGAGCAGTTCTTC.

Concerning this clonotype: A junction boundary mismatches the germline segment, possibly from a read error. The CDR3 DNA is TGTGCTAGCAGCTTAACCGGCGGGGGGGCTCGAGAGACCCAGTACTTC. Translated: CASSLTGGGARETQYF. This chain connects TRBV7-7 to TRBJ2-5; 9 positions match TRBD2. The CDR3 is made up of 16 amino acids. The germline V gene has CDR1 SSHAT and CDR2 FNYEAQ (reference sequence).

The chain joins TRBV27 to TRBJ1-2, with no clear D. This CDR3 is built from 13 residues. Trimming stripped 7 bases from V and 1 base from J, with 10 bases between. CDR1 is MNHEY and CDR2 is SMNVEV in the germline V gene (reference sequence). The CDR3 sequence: CASIGFLNYGYTF. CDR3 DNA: TGTGCCAGCATCGGATTCCTTAACTATGGCTACACCTTC.

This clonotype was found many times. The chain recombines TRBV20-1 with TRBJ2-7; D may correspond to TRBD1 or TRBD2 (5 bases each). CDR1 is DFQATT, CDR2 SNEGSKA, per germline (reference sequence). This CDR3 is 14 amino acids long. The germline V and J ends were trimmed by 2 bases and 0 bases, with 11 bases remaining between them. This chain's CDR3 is CSARWDDSSYEQYF. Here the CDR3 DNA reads TGCAGTGCTAGATGGGACGATAGCTCCTACGAGCAGTACTTC.

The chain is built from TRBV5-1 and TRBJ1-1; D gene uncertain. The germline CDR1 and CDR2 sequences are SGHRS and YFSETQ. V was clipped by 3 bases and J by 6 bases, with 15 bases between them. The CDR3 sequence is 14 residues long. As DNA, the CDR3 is TGCGCCAGCAGCTATAGTACTTTCCCAGCTGAAGCTTTCTTT. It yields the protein CASSYSTFPAEAFF.

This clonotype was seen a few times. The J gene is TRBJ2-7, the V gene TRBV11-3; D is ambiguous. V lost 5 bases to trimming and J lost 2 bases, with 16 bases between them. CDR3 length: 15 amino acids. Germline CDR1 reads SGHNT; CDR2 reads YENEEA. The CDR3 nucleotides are TGTGCCAGCAGCCCCCCCACAACAGCAACCTACGAGCAGTACTTC. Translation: CASSPPTTATYEQYF.

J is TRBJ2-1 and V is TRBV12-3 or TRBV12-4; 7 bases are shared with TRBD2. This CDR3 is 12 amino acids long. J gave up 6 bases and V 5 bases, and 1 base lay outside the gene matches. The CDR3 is CASSGLGNEQFF. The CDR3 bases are TGTGCCAGCAGTGGACTAGGCAATGAGCAGTTCTTC.

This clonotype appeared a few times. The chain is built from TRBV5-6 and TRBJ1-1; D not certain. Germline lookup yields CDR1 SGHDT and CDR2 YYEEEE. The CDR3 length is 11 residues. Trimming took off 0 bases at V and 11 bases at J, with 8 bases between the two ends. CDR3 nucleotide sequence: TGTGCCAGCAGCTTGGGTCGAGCGGCTTTCTTT. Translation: CASSLGRAAFF. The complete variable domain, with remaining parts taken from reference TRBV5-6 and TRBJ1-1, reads DAGVTQSPTHLIKTRGQQVTLRCSPKSGHDTVSWYQQALGQGPQFIFQYYEEEERQRGNFPDRFSGHQFPNYSSELNVNALLLGDSALYLCASSLGRAAFFGQGTRLTVV.

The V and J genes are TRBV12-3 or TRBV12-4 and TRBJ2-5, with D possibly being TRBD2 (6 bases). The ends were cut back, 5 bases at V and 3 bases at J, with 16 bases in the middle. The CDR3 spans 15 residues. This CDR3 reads CASSPGLRSKETQYF. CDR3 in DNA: TGTGCCAGCAGTCCGGGACTCCGGAGCAAAGAGACCCAGTACTTC.

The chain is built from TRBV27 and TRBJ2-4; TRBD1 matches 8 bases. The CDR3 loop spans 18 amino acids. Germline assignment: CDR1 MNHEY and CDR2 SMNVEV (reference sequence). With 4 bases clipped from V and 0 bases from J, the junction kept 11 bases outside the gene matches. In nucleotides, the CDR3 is TGTGCCAGCAGTTCCCTTTGGACAGGGCAAGTAGCCAAAAACATTCAGTACTTC. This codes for CASSSLWTGQVAKNIQYF.

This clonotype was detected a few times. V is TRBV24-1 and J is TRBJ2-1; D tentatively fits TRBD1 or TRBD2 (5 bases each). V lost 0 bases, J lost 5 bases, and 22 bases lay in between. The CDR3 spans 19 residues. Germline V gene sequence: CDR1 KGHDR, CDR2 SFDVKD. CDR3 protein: CATSDLGHLTKGPNNEQFF. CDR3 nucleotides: TGTGCCACCAGTGATTTGGGACACCTAACCAAGGGACCCAACAATGAGCAGTTCTTC.

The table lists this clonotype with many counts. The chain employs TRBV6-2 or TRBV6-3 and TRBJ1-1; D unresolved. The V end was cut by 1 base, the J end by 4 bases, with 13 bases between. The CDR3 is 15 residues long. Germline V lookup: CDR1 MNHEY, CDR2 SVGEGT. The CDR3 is CASSYFQAIFTEAFF. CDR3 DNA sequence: TGTGCCAGCAGTTACTTTCAGGCCATTTTCACTGAAGCTTTCTTT.

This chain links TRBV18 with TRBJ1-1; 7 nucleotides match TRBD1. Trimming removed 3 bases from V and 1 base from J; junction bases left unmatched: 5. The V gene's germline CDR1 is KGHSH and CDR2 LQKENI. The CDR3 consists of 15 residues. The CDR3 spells CASSPVGTANTEAFF. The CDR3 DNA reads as TGTGCCAGCTCACCCGTTGGGACAGCGAACACTGAAGCTTTCTTT.

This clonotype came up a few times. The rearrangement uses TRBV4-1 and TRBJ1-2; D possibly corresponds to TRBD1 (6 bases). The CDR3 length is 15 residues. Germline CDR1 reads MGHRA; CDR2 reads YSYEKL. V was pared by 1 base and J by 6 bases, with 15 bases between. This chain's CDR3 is CASSQGAGQWNGYTF. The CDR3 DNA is TGCGCCAGCAGCCAAGGGGCCGGACAGTGGAATGGCTACACCTTC.

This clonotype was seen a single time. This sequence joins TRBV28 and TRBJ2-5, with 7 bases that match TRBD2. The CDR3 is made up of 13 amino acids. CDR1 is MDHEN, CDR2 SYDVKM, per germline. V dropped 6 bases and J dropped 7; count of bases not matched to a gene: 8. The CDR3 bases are TGTGCCAGCAGAACTCCTAGCGGAGGGACCCAGTACTTC. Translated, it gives CASRTPSGGTQYF.